A selection of T cell receptor beta chains follows, all from one sample in a study of type 1 regulatory T cells. Antigens for these TCRs are unknown. In TCRdb, the reads were re-called with MiXCR into one record per CDR3 protein. The profile shows about 65,000 distinct CDR3 sequences, approximately 50% of them singletons. Input material: cultured non-Tr1 T cells, either the whole culture or a sorted T cell fraction (not recorded which). These receptors came from a human donor in good health. Both conserved end residues are part of each CDR3. Each record gives: V gene, clone size, D gene, CDR3 length, J gene, CDR3 DNA, CDR3 protein. A D gene is named only where the DNA matches it firmly. Not every row has a clone size; where given, it reads once, few, many or a size class.

V: TRBV7-7; size: NA; D: TRBD1; length: 17; J: TRBJ2-7; DNA: TGTGCTAGCAGCTTAGCGGGACAGGGGGCAAGCTCCTACGAGCAGTACTTC; CDR3: CASSLAGQGASSYEQYF
V: TRBV6-4; size: NA; D: NA; length: 13; J: TRBJ2-2; DNA: TGTGCCAGCAGAGGGCAAGCCACCGGGGAGCTGTTTTTT; CDR3: CASRGQATGELFF
V: TRBV7-6; size: NA; D: NA; length: 15; J: TRBJ1-5; DNA: TGTGCCAGCAGCTTAGGAGGGTATAGCAATCAGCCCCAGCATTTT; CDR3: CASSLGGYSNQPQHF
V: TRBV6-5; size: NA; D: TRBD2; length: 17; J: TRBJ2-1; DNA: TGTGCCAGCAGTTACTCAAAGGGACTAGCGGACTACAATGAGCAGTTCTTC; CDR3: CASSYSKGLADYNEQFF
V: TRBV18; size: NA; D: NA; length: 13; J: TRBJ1-2; DNA: TGTGCCAGCTCACCAGGGTCAGACTATGGCTACACCTTC; CDR3: CASSPGSDYGYTF
V: TRBV4-1; size: few; D: TRBD1; length: 14; J: TRBJ1-2; DNA: TGCGCCAGCAGCCAAGGGGACAGGGTCAATGGCTACACCTTC; CDR3: CASSQGDRVNGYTF
V: TRBV30; size: NA; D: NA; length: 13; J: TRBJ2-5; DNA: TGTGCCTGGGGCGGGCGAGCCGGGGAGACCCAGTACTTC; CDR3: CAWGGRAGETQYF
V: TRBV3-1; size: NA; D: TRBD1; length: 15; J: TRBJ1-2; DNA: TGTGCCAGCAGCCAAGGATTACAGGGGAGCTATGGCTACACCTTC; CDR3: CASSQGLQGSYGYTF
V: TRBV4-1; size: few; D: NA; length: 13; J: TRBJ2-6; DNA: TGCGCCAGCAGCCAAAGGCGCGCCAACGTCCTGACTTTC; CDR3: CASSQRRANVLTF
V: TRBV5-1; size: NA; D: NA; length: 16; J: TRBJ2-1; DNA: TGCGCCAGCAGTACAACTGGTCGGACGGAATACAATGAGCAGTTCTTC; CDR3: CASSTTGRTEYNEQFF
V: TRBV7-8; size: NA; D: NA; length: 18; J: TRBJ2-3; DNA: TGTGCCAGCAGCTTAGCTGGGGTTGGAGGGGGCCGGCCAGATACGCAGTATTTT; CDR3: CASSLAGVGGGRPDTQYF
V: TRBV12-3/TRBV12-4; size: NA; D: NA; length: 13; J: TRBJ2-7; DNA: TGTGCCAGCAGCCCGACTCAATCCTACGAGCAGTACTTC; CDR3: CASSPTQSYEQYF
V: TRBV4-1; size: many; D: TRBD2; length: 15; J: TRBJ2-7; DNA: TGCGCCAGCAGCCCCCCGTCCGGGACTAGGGACGAGCAGTACTTC; CDR3: CASSPPSGTRDEQYF
V: TRBV11-2; size: few; D: NA; length: 15; J: TRBJ2-3; DNA: TGTGCCAGCAGCTTAGATCTTTCAGGGGTTCCATCGCAGTATTTT; CDR3: CASSLDLSGVPSQYF
V: TRBV5-1; size: NA; D: NA; length: 14; J: TRBJ2-3; DNA: TGCGCCAGCAGCTTGGCCCCGATCACAGATACGCAGTATTTT; CDR3: CASSLAPITDTQYF
V: TRBV28; size: NA; D: TRBD1; length: 17; J: TRBJ2-7; DNA: TGTGCCAGCAGTTCCACGGGGTGGGGGACAGGGTCCTACGAGCAGTACTTC; CDR3: CASSSTGWGTGSYEQYF
V: TRBV6-2/TRBV6-3; size: few; D: NA; length: 11; J: TRBJ1-1; DNA: TGTGCCAGCAGTACAGGGATGGAGGCTTTCTTT; CDR3: CASSTGMEAFF
V: TRBV18; size: once; D: TRBD1; length: 14; J: TRBJ2-5; DNA: TGTGCCAGCTCACCAGGACAGGGGGCGGTGACCCAGTACTTC; CDR3: CASSPGQGAVTQYF
V: TRBV27; size: once; D: TRBD1; length: 15; J: TRBJ1-1; DNA: TGTGCCAGCAGGCCCCGACAGGGGTCGAACACTGAAGCTTTCTTT; CDR3: CASRPRQGSNTEAFF
V: TRBV7-2; size: few; D: NA; length: 13; J: TRBJ2-5; DNA: TGTGCCAGCAGGACCCCTGGGGTGGAGACCCAGTACTTC; CDR3: CASRTPGVETQYF
V: TRBV7-7; size: NA; D: NA; length: 12; J: TRBJ2-2; DNA: TGTGCCAGCAGCTTAGGAGCCGGGGAGCTGTTTTTT; CDR3: CASSLGAGELFF
V: TRBV27; size: NA; D: TRBD1; length: 15; J: TRBJ2-7; DNA: TGTGCCACCCAGGTTTTGGACAGGGGGGCCTACGAGCAGTACTTC; CDR3: CATQVLDRGAYEQYF
V: TRBV20-1; size: NA; D: TRBD1; length: 15; J: TRBJ2-4; DNA: TGCAGTGCTAGACGGGACAGTCAAGCCAAAAACATTCAGTACTTC; CDR3: CSARRDSQAKNIQYF
V: TRBV18; size: few; D: TRBD2; length: 15; J: TRBJ2-7; DNA: TGTGCCAGCTCCCGGGGCAGGGAGGGCCCCTACGAGCAGTACTTC; CDR3: CASSRGREGPYEQYF
V: TRBV7-9; size: NA; D: NA; length: 14; J: TRBJ2-7; DNA: TGTGCCAGCAGCTTAAGGGACCCCGCTTCCGAGCAGTACTTC; CDR3: CASSLRDPASEQYF
V: TRBV10-3; size: NA; D: TRBD2; length: 16; J: TRBJ2-5; DNA: TGTGCCATCAGTGAACAACCTTCGGGGGGTCAAGAGACCCAGTACTTC; CDR3: CAISEQPSGGQETQYF
V: TRBV20-1; size: NA; D: NA; length: 13; J: TRBJ2-3; DNA: TGCACCGCGGAGGGGCTATTGCCAGATACGCAGTATTTT; CDR3: CTAEGLLPDTQYF
V: TRBV7-9; size: once; D: NA; length: 12; J: TRBJ2-7; DNA: TGTGCCAGCAGCCAATCAGACCAGGGGCAGTACTTC; CDR3: CASSQSDQGQYF
V: TRBV6-5; size: NA; D: TRBD1; length: 15; J: TRBJ1-1; DNA: TGTGCCAGCAGCCCCTGGACAGGATCTCACACTGAAGCTTTCTTT; CDR3: CASSPWTGSHTEAFF
V: TRBV11-2; size: NA; D: TRBD1; length: 15; J: TRBJ1-5; DNA: TGTGCCAGCAGCTTAGATGGACAGGGTGGGCAGCCCCAGCATTTT; CDR3: CASSLDGQGGQPQHF
V: TRBV5-4; size: NA; D: NA; length: 16; J: TRBJ2-5; DNA: TGTGCCAGCACCAAAAACCTCGGACAAAAAGGGGAGACCCAGTACTTC; CDR3: CASTKNLGQKGETQYF
V: TRBV19; size: NA; D: NA; length: 14; J: TRBJ1-1; DNA: TGTGCCAGTAGTCGTGGCTCGAAGAACACTGAAGCTTTCTTT; CDR3: CASSRGSKNTEAFF
V: TRBV20-1; size: few; D: NA; length: 13; J: TRBJ2-2; DNA: TGCAGTGCAGCCGCTAGGCTCACCGGGGAGCTGTTTTTT; CDR3: CSAAARLTGELFF
V: TRBV20-1; size: NA; D: NA; length: 12; J: TRBJ2-3; DNA: TGCAGTGCTGCACCCGGTACAGATACGCAGTATTTT; CDR3: CSAAPGTDTQYF
V: TRBV13; size: NA; D: NA; length: 15; J: TRBJ2-3; DNA: TGTGCCAGCAGCTCCCGGGGCCAGAGCACAGATACGCAGTATTTT; CDR3: CASSSRGQSTDTQYF
V: TRBV6-1; size: once; D: NA; length: 15; J: TRBJ2-5; DNA: TGTGCCAGCAGCGACAGGACCGTAGCCCAAGAGACCCAGTACTTC; CDR3: CASSDRTVAQETQYF
V: TRBV5-1; size: NA; D: TRBD1; length: 15; J: TRBJ2-7; DNA: TGCGCCAGCAGCTTGGGTGGGACAGGGACCTACGAGCAGTACTTC; CDR3: CASSLGGTGTYEQYF
V: TRBV7-9; size: NA; D: NA; length: 11; J: TRBJ1-1; DNA: TGTGCCAGCAGCTTAGTGGGTGAAGCTTTCTTT; CDR3: CASSLVGEAFF
V: TRBV20-1; size: medium-sized; D: TRBD2; length: 15; J: TRBJ2-5; DNA: TGCAGTGCGACCGGGACTAGCGCATTTCAAGAGACCCAGTACTTC; CDR3: CSATGTSAFQETQYF
V: TRBV5-1; size: NA; D: NA; length: 13; J: TRBJ2-7; DNA: TGCGCCAGCAGCTTGGTTTGGCAGGGCGAGCAGTACTTC; CDR3: CASSLVWQGEQYF
V: TRBV11-2; size: few; D: TRBD1; length: 15; J: TRBJ2-7; DNA: TGTGCCAGCAGCTTAGGGGGACAGGGGAGGTACGAGCAGTACTTC; CDR3: CASSLGGQGRYEQYF